The clone carrying this T cell receptor (beta chain) was observed a handful of times. Its cognate antigen is unknown. Source study methods: Sampled TCR counts reached a median of 95,638 per sample, with values ranging from 23,224 to 690,600. TCRdb redid the calling of the RACE reads with MiXCR, one entry per CDR3 protein. It is TCRdb's table, rather than the study itself, that gives the V and J calls and clone size. The sample has approximately 340,000 distinct CDR3 sequences; around 7% are singletons. This sample was taken from a study of human T cells and chemical hapten exposure. Points from the study as a whole: There was a positive correlation between PT1 expanded TCR counts and patch test score. High-frequency TCRs, those above 1 in 1000, stayed the same after DPC sensitization.

Trimming removed 7 bases at V and 2 bases at J, with 15 bases between. This CDR3 is 14 amino acids long. Specified time point: patch test 1, 2 weeks after DPC sensitization. The treatment: therapeutic diphenylcyclopropenone sensitization with weekly scalp DPC. Alopecia patients between 18 and 70 years old and suitable for DPC were used as donors. The V call is TRBV12-3 or TRBV12-4, the J call TRBJ2-7, with unresolved D. The specimen comprised whole blood, sampled in connection with sensitization to the hapten diphenylcyclopropenone (DPC). This receptor was obtained from a woman between 18 and 29 years old with alopecia areata. Some clones in this sample may be carry-over from other donors' samples. The CDR3 reads CASNDRGPTYEQYF. CDR3 sequence (DNA): TGTGCCAGCAACGATCGAGGCCCCACCTACGAGCAGTACTTC.